The entry below describes one T cell receptor (beta chain). The J segment lost 4 bases and the V segment lost 4 bases, leaving 10 bases of the junction unmatched. The germline CDR1 and CDR2 sequences are SGDLS and YYNGEE. The CDR3 runs to 16 residues. Using immunoSEQ multiplex PCR, the repertoire was profiled, and TCRdb retains in-frame clones only, with some absent. The table lists about 80,000 clones, around 88% of them singletons, with roughly 4.8% in the top ten. These data belong to a study of blood T cell repertoires in COVID-19. About the study: The analysed material was cDNA or gDNA that came from T cells, B-cell-depleted T cells, or PBMCs.

Specimen: peripheral blood. The sequence was obtained from a woman of 80 years or more with acute or convalescent COVID-19. This chain uses TRBV9 with TRBJ2-2; 7 positions agree with TRBD1. Here the CDR3 reads CASSPLDRVGTGELFF. As DNA, the CDR3 is TGTGCCAGCAGCCCTCTCGACAGGGTGGGCACCGGGGAGCTGTTTTTT.